This T cell receptor (beta chain) was retrieved from a study of blood T cells in healthy people across ages. Study results and limitations: The CMV status of each donor remained undetermined, and this could have confounded shifts in expanded clonotypes. PBMCs went unsorted, and a conclusive naive versus antigen-experienced comparison was therefore prevented.

It was with a sample-barcoded 5' primer and a J-beta primer mix that a second PCR of roughly 6 to 12 cycles was run. TCRdb reprocessed the 5' RACE reads with MiXCR, giving one entry per CDR3 protein. In the table there are 850,000 or so distinct CDR3 sequences, less than 35% of which are singletons. This clonotype was detected a few times. What it binds is unknown. The sequencing sample was made of blood. This sequence was found in a woman older than 75 in good health.

CDR3 nucleotide sequence: TGTGCCAGCTCATCCGGGACCCCGGGCACAGATACGCAGTATTTT. This gives the protein CASSSGTPGTDTQYF. This chain connects TRBV18 to TRBJ2-3; D tentatively reads TRBD1 or TRBD2 (5 bases each). V lost 5 bases and J lost 1, with 13 bases in between. CDR3 length: 15 residues. From germline, CDR1 is KGHSH and CDR2 LQKENI.